Each of the 13 T cell receptor beta chains below was sequenced from the same sample in a study of patients and donors after allogeneic stem cell transplantation. Each CDR3 protein gets one entry after TCRdb re-called the RT-PCR reads with MiXCR. Among about a million distinct CDR3 sequences, more than 15% were seen once, and the ten largest hold 6%. The sample consisted of blood, either unsorted or a sorted T cell fraction (not recorded which). Every receptor here comes from a human donor who was either an allogeneic HSCT recipient or a stem cell or donor lymphocyte infusion donor (not recorded which). It is not recorded whose cells these are; they may come from a transplant donor.

The genes are TRBV5-6 and TRBJ2-2, with 9 bases lining up with TRBD1. J gave up 4 bases and V 5 bases, and 12 bases lay outside the gene matches. The CDR3 extends over 17 amino acids. The germline V gene encodes CDR1 SGHDT and CDR2 YYEEEE. The CDR3 DNA reads as TGTGCCAGCAGGCCCTACCGGGACAGGGCCCCCACCGGGGAGCTGTTTTTT. Translating gives CASRPYRDRAPTGELFF.

This clonotype was seen a handful of times. The rearrangement joins TRBV18 to TRBJ1-1, with no clear D. Germline CDR1 is KGHSH and CDR2 is LQKENI. V was cut by 3 bases and J by 1 base, with 9 bases left in between. CDR3 length equals 14 residues. The CDR3 spells CASSPDGPNTEAFF. CDR3 DNA: TGTGCCAGCTCACCGGACGGCCCGAACACTGAAGCTTTCTTT.

CDR3: CAIMEFGRTDTQYF. The CDR3 bases are TGTGCCATTATGGAGTTCGGGAGGACAGATACGCAGTATTTT. The chain is built from TRBV10-3 and TRBJ2-3, with 7 bases that match TRBD2. Germline CDR1 ENHRY, CDR2 SYGVKD. The CDR3 consists of 14 residues. The V and J ends lost 9 bases and 3 bases, in that order; junction bases with no gene match: 9.

The CDR3 DNA reads as TGTGCCACCAGCAGAGGAGGACCCACAACTAATGAAAAACTGTTTTTT. Amino acids: CATSRGGPTTNEKLFF. The rearrangement links TRBV15 to TRBJ1-4; D is unresolved. The CDR3 has 16 amino acids. Trimming left V 1 base short and J 0 bases short, with 9 bases between. The germline V gene has CDR1 LNHNV and CDR2 YYDKDF (reference sequence). The variable domain in full, with the rest retrieved from reference TRBV15 and TRBJ1-4, is DAMVIQNPRYQVTQFGKPVTLSCSQTLNHNVMYWYQQKSSQAPKLLFHYYDKDFNNEADTPDNFQSRRPNTSFCFLDIRSPGLGDTAMYLCATSRGGPTTNEKLFFGSGTQLSVL.

The V and J genes are TRBV28 and TRBJ2-2, with TRBD1 identical over 9 bases. The CDR3 length is 15 residues. Unmatched junction bases numbered 9, after V lost 6 bases and J lost 7 bases. Germline CDR1 and CDR2: MDHEN and SYDVKM. CDR3 residues: CASSRGTGRSGELFF. CDR3 DNA sequence: TGTGCCAGCAGCCGAGGGACAGGGCGGAGCGGGGAGCTGTTTTTT. Variable domain in full (rest from reference TRBV28 and TRBJ2-2): DVKVTQSSRYLVKRTGEKVFLECVQDMDHENMFWYRQDPGLGLRLIYFSYDVKMKEKGDIPEGYSVSREKKERFSLILESASTNQTSMYLCASSRGTGRSGELFFGEGSRLTVL.

This chain connects TRBV20-1 to TRBJ2-3; 7 bases are shared with TRBD2. Germline CDR1 is DFQATT and CDR2 is SNEGSKA (reference sequence). The CDR3 loop spans 15 amino acids. With 6 bases clipped from V and 5 bases from J, the junction kept 14 bases outside the gene matches. This CDR3 is CSAPDGSSGVDTQYF. In nucleotides, the CDR3 is TGCAGTGCCCCAGACGGGTCAAGCGGGGTAGATACGCAGTATTTT.

This clonotype came up once. CDR3 sequence: CASSPTGTSGSVTGELFF. The CDR3, as DNA: TGTGCCAGCAGTCCAACCGGGACTAGCGGGAGTGTTACCGGGGAGCTGTTTTTT. The V and J genes are TRBV6-1 and TRBJ2-2; 14 positions agree with TRBD2. This CDR3 has 18 amino acids. The J segment lost 5 bases and the V segment lost 5 bases, leaving 10 bases of the junction unmatched. CDR1 is MNHNS, CDR2 SASEGT, per germline.

This clonotype was recorded a few times. This chain uses TRBV5-1 with TRBJ2-3; D is possibly TRBD2 (5 bases). Trimming cost V 1 base and J 4 bases, with 10 bases left between them. The germline V gene has CDR1 SGHRS and CDR2 YFSETQ. This CDR3 has 14 residues. The CDR3 protein is CASSLRGVADTQYF. The CDR3 DNA reads TGCGCCAGCAGCTTGCGGGGAGTGGCAGATACGCAGTATTTT.

The CDR3 loop is CASRPRKNQPQHF. The CDR3 DNA reads as TGTGCCAGCAGACCACGCAAGAATCAGCCCCAGCATTTT. The V call is TRBV6-1, the J call TRBJ1-5; D call uncertain. Germline V gene sequence: CDR1 MNHNS, CDR2 SASEGT. The CDR3 has 13 residues. Between the trimmed V and J ends, which lost 6 bases and 4 bases, there was a span of 10 bases.

This clonotype was counted between two and nine times. The V call is TRBV4-1, the J call TRBJ2-1; the match to TRBD2 covers 11 bases. The junction had 3 bases not matched to a gene; V was cut back by 2 bases and J by 6 bases. Germline loops: CDR1 MGHRA, CDR2 YSYEKL. This CDR3 spans 15 amino acids. CDR3 loop: CASSQRGLAVNEQFF. The CDR3 DNA sequence: TGCGCCAGCAGCCAACGGGGACTAGCGGTCAATGAGCAGTTCTTC.

This sequence joins TRBV4-1 and TRBJ2-3; D may be TRBD2 (5 bases). There are 15 residues in the CDR3. The germline V and J ends were trimmed by 3 bases and 2 bases, with 12 bases remaining between them. Germline V gives CDR1 MGHRA, CDR2 YSYEKL. The CDR3 is CASSQVGAATDTQYF. CDR3 in DNA: TGCGCCAGCAGCCAGGTAGGAGCGGCCACAGATACGCAGTATTTT.

This clonotype was recorded a few times. This sequence joins TRBV9 and TRBJ1-1, with D possibly being TRBD1 (6 bases). V lost 2 bases and J 6 bases, leaving 17 bases between the germline ends. The CDR3 loop spans 15 amino acids. Germline V gives CDR1 SGDLS, CDR2 YYNGEE. CDR3 coding DNA: TGTGCCAGCAGCGTGGACAGAACCGCCTCCCCTGAAGCTTTCTTT. Translating gives CASSVDRTASPEAFF.

CDR3 region: CASSIVGGRASGELFF. The CDR3 coding sequence is TGTGCCAGTAGTATAGTCGGCGGGAGGGCTTCCGGGGAGCTGTTTTTT. The chain employs TRBV19 and TRBJ2-2; 9 positions agree with TRBD2. The germline V gene has CDR1 LNHDA and CDR2 SQIVND (reference sequence). The CDR3 covers 16 residues. V dropped 1 base and J dropped 6; count of bases not matched to a gene: 6. The entire variable domain, with the rest obtained from reference TRBV19 and TRBJ2-2, is as follows: DGGITQSPKYLFRKEGQNVTLSCEQNLNHDAMYWYRQDPGQGLRLIYYSQIVNDFQKGDIAEGYSVSREKKESFPLTVTSAQKNPTAFYLCASSIVGGRASGELFFGEGSRLTVL.